These 23 T cell receptor beta chains were all obtained from the same sample, sequenced in a study of radiation and T cells in renal cell carcinoma (dated by TCRdb to about 2020). The time point label, read with the paper, signifies: baseline pretreatment blood. The treatment or condition label for this specimen denotes: 15 Gy SBRT to primary tumor, nephrectomy 4 weeks later. The method was the immunoSEQ multiplex PCR assay. TCRdb holds this immuneACCESS table with in-frame rearrangements only. Some clones are missing; in checked studies, unresolved V genes explain under half, and the rest has no known cause. In this sample the table shows about 150,000 clones, less than 90% of which occur a single time. Over 3.5% of the sample is in the top ten clones. This sample comprised blood, obtained from a patient whose treatment included radiotherapy and nephrectomy. These TCRs come from a woman between 65 and 79 years old with renal cell carcinoma.

J is TRBJ2-5 and V is TRBV6-5; D is unresolved. Trimming left V 6 bases short and J 11 bases short, with 19 bases between. Germline CDR1 and CDR2: MNHEY and SVGAGI. CDR3 length: 13 amino acids. This CDR3 is CASRVGPPSEQYF. CDR3 nucleotides: TGTGCCAGCAGGGTAGGGCCACCATCAGAGCAGTACTTC.

The chain has TRBV5-1 and TRBJ1-1, with a possible D match to TRBD1 (6 bases). The ends were cut back, 4 bases at V and 0 bases at J, with 13 bases in the middle. Germline V gene lookup returns CDR1 SGHRS and CDR2 YFSETQ. The CDR3 contains 15 residues. DNA of the CDR3: TGCGCCAGCAGCCAGCTTACAGGGTTGAACACTGAAGCTTTCTTT. This encodes CASSQLTGLNTEAFF.

The chain employs TRBV28 and TRBJ2-7; D remains unclear. Per the germline V gene, CDR1 is MDHEN and CDR2 is SYDVKM. Trimming took 6 bases from V and 5 from J, leaving 5 bases between them. This CDR3 region has 10 residues. The CDR3 region has the DNA TGTGCCAGCAGCCGGAACGAGCAGTACTTC. As protein: CASSRNEQYF.

The rearrangement links TRBV18 to TRBJ1-2; D is unresolved. Between the trimmed V and J ends, which lost 2 bases and 1 base, there was a span of 11 bases. CDR3 length: 15 amino acids. Germline V lookup: CDR1 KGHSH, CDR2 LQKENI. CDR3 nucleotides: TGTGCCAGCTCACCAAGGGTCCGAGATAACTATGGCTACACCTTC. Translation: CASSPRVRDNYGYTF.

This clone was counted a few times. This chain connects TRBV5-1 to TRBJ2-7; D is possibly TRBD2 (6 bases). The CDR3 has 14 amino acids. CDR1 is SGHRS, CDR2 YFSETQ, per germline. V lost 1 base to trimming and J lost 3 bases, with 11 bases between them. The CDR3 region has the DNA TGCGCCAGCAGCTTGAATGGCGGGGACTACGAGCAGTACTTC. Translation: CASSLNGGDYEQYF.

This rearrangement joins TRBV7-2 to TRBJ2-2, with D possibly being TRBD2 (5 bases). Trimming removed 1 base at V and 7 bases at J, with 10 bases between. Germline-derived CDR1 and CDR2 are SGHTA and FQGNSA. CDR3 length equals 14 residues. The CDR3 nucleotides read TGTGCCAGCAGCTTAGACATGAGCGGCGGGGAGCTGTTTTTT. It encodes CASSLDMSGGELFF.

This sequence joins TRBV18 and TRBJ1-1; no clear D gene. Germline CDR1 is KGHSH and CDR2 is LQKENI. Trimming took off 5 bases at V and 1 base at J, with 32 bases between the two ends. The CDR3 extends over 21 amino acids. This CDR3 reads CASSATSPSLGVHYGNTEAFF. CDR3 DNA: TGTGCCAGCTCAGCCACCAGTCCCAGCTTAGGTGTCCACTATGGGAACACTGAAGCTTTCTTT. The whole variable domain, remainder taken from reference TRBV18 and TRBJ1-1, is NAGVMQNPRHLVRRRGQEARLRCSPMKGHSHVYWYRQLPEEGLKFMVYLQKENIIDESGMPKERFSAEFPKEGPSILRIQQVVRGDSAAYFCASSATSPSLGVHYGNTEAFFGQGTRLTVV.

The gene calls are TRBV19 and TRBJ1-5; D perhaps matches TRBD1 (6 bases). Per germline, CDR1 LNHDA and CDR2 SQIVND (reference sequence). The CDR3 loop spans 15 amino acids. Trimming pared 5 bases from V and 0 bases from J, leaving 11 bases between. CDR3: CASSLQGFSNQPQHF. The CDR3 DNA reads as TGTGCCAGTAGTTTACAGGGATTTAGCAATCAGCCCCAGCATTTT.

The J gene is TRBJ1-1, the V gene TRBV28; D unresolved. CDR1 is MDHEN, CDR2 SYDVKM, per germline. V was trimmed by 7 bases and J by 0 bases, leaving 12 bases between them. This CDR3 has 14 residues. CDR3 nucleotide sequence: TGTGCCAGCATCCGACTGAACATGAACACTGAAGCTTTCTTT. Encoded protein: CASIRLNMNTEAFF.

This clone appeared once. The J gene is TRBJ2-1, the V gene TRBV30; 9 bases map to TRBD1. The CDR3 is 14 residues long. Unmatched junction bases numbered 6, after V lost 2 bases and J lost 7 bases. Germline V gene sequence: CDR1 GTSNPN, CDR2 SVGIG (reference sequence). This chain's CDR3 is CAWSTDRGLNEQFF. In DNA form, the CDR3 reads TGTGCCTGGAGTACGGACAGGGGACTGAATGAGCAGTTCTTC.

This clone has only one observation. The CDR3 DNA follows: TGTGCCAGCAGCACTAGGAAAAACATTCAGTACTTC. As protein: CASSTRKNIQYF. The V and J genes are TRBV7-2 and TRBJ2-4; D may be TRBD2 (5 bases). The CDR3 totals 12 residues. Between the trimmed V and J ends, which lost 5 bases and 4 bases, there was a span of 6 bases. Germline CDR1 and CDR2: SGHTA and FQGNSA.

The genes are TRBV5-5 and TRBJ1-3; D gene unclear. The CDR3 is 14 residues long. The ends were cut back, 0 bases at V and 4 bases at J, with 8 bases in the middle. Germline V gene data show CDR1 as SGHKS and CDR2 as YYEKEE (reference sequence). CDR3 protein: CASSLAATGNTIYF. CDR3 nucleotides: TGTGCCAGCAGCTTGGCCGCCACCGGAAACACCATATATTTT.

V gene TRBV7-2 combines with J gene TRBJ2-1; TRBD2 matches at 15 bases. CDR1 and CDR2 from the germline V gene are SGHTA and FQGNSA. Trimming at V came to 5 bases and at J to 2 bases, leaving 4 bases not matched to a gene. This CDR3 is 17 amino acids long. The DNA of the CDR3 is TGTGCCAGCAGCGGGACTAGCGGGGGGTCGACCTACAATGAGCAGTTCTTC. This translates into CASSGTSGGSTYNEQFF.

The gene calls are TRBV6-1 and TRBJ1-1, with D perhaps matching TRBD1 (6 bases). The CDR3 extends over 15 amino acids. CDR1 and CDR2 from the germline V gene are MNHNS and SASEGT. Trimming left V 6 bases short and J 4 bases short, with 18 bases between. CDR3 in DNA: TGTGCCAGCAGGCCAAGGTTGGGGGGCGGCACTGAAGCTTTCTTT. Its translation is CASRPRLGGGTEAFF.

The CDR3 DNA reads TGTGCCAGCAGCGCGACCGGGACAGATAATTCACCCCTCCACTTT. This encodes CASSATGTDNSPLHF. The chain is built from TRBV9 and TRBJ1-6, with TRBD1 matching over 7 bases. V shed 3 bases, J shed 5 bases, and the junction held 5 bases outside the gene matches. Germline V gene sequence: CDR1 SGDLS, CDR2 YYNGEE. The CDR3 extends over 15 amino acids.

The chain couples TRBV7-2 to TRBJ2-5; D is possibly TRBD1 (6 bases). The CDR3 is 13 amino acids. The V end was cut by 2 bases, the J end by 5 bases, with 9 bases between. Looked up from germline, CDR1 is SGHTA and CDR2 is FQGNSA. The CDR3 is CASSLNRDETQYF. The CDR3 DNA follows: TGTGCCAGCAGCTTAAACAGGGACGAGACCCAGTACTTC.

This chain uses TRBV5-6 with TRBJ2-7; 10 bases are a match to TRBD1. The CDR3 totals 16 residues. V was clipped by 3 bases and J by 0 bases; unmatched bases: 6. CDR1 and CDR2 (germline): SGHDT, YYEEEE. CDR3 sequence reads: CASSSPGQGFSYEQYF. The CDR3 DNA is TGTGCCAGCAGCTCGCCGGGACAGGGGTTCTCCTACGAGCAGTACTTC.

DNA of the CDR3: TGTGCCAGCAGCTTGGCCGGGAACACTGAAGCTTTCTTT. Its translation: CASSLAGNTEAFF. The chain combines TRBV5-8 with TRBJ1-1; the D is unclear. This CDR3 comprises 13 residues. V lost 0 bases, J lost 1 base, and 4 bases lay in between. The germline V gene has CDR1 SGHTS and CDR2 YDEGEE.

This clone was detected only once. V gene TRBV4-2 combines with J gene TRBJ2-7, with 12 bases identical to TRBD1. This CDR3 is 18 amino acids long. From germline, CDR1 is LGHNA and CDR2 YNFKEQ. V lost 3 bases, J lost 3 bases, and 12 bases stayed unmatched. CDR3 sequence (DNA): TGTGCCAGCAGCCACTACGGGACAGGGGGCAGCGGGAACTACGAGCAGTACTTC. This sequence encodes CASSHYGTGGSGNYEQYF.

This CDR3 is CASSKHRGRDPGNSYEQYF. CDR3 DNA sequence: TGTGCCAGTAGTAAACACAGGGGGCGCGACCCAGGGAACTCCTACGAGCAGTACTTC. The V and J genes are TRBV19 and TRBJ2-7; 9 positions match TRBD1. V shed 4 bases, J shed 0 bases, and the junction held 16 bases outside the gene matches. CDR1 is LNHDA, CDR2 SQIVND, per germline (reference sequence). This CDR3 has 19 residues.

The gene calls are TRBV25-1 and TRBJ1-2; 7 bases are shared with TRBD1. Unmatched junction bases numbered 6, after V lost 4 bases and J lost 4 bases. In germline, CDR1 is MGHDK, CDR2 SYGVNS. CDR3 length equals 14 residues. CDR3 sequence reads: CASSATGNSYGYTF. For the CDR3, the DNA is TGTGCCAGCAGTGCGACAGGGAATAGCTATGGCTACACCTTC.

This sequence joins TRBV19 and TRBJ1-2, with D perhaps TRBD1 (6 bases). Trimming removed 3 bases from V and 8 bases from J, with 16 bases in between. Germline V gene lookup returns CDR1 LNHDA and CDR2 SQIVND (reference sequence). The CDR3 contains 14 residues. CDR3 coding DNA: TGTGCCAGTAGTATTGACAGGTACCCTCGGGGCTACACCTTC. It specifies CASSIDRYPRGYTF.

A remark on this clone: A clone one base away is much larger, so this may be a read error. The same CDR3 arises from other DNA sequences in this sample as well. The chain carries TRBV9 and TRBJ1-1; D unresolved. Trimming left V 3 bases short and J 0 bases short, with 9 bases between. The CDR3 extends over 14 amino acids. In germline, CDR1 is SGDLS, CDR2 YYNGEE. CDR3 in amino acids: CASSEGSLNTEAFF. In nucleotides, the CDR3 is TGTGCCAGCAGCGAGGGTTCTTTGAACACTGAAGCTTTCTTT.